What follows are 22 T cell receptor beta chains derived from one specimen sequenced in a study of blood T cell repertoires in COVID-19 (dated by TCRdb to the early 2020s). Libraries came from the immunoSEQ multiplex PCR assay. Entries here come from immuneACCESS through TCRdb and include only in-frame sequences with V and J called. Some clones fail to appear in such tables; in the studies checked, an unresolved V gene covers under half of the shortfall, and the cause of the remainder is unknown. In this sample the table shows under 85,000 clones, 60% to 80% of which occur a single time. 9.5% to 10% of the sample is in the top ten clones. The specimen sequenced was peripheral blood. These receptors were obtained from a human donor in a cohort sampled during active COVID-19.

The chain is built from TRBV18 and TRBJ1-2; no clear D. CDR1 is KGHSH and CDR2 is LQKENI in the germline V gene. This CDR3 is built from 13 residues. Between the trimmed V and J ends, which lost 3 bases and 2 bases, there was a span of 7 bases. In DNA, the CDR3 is TGTGCCAGCTCACCGGGCGAAAACTATGGCTACACCTTC. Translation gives CASSPGENYGYTF.

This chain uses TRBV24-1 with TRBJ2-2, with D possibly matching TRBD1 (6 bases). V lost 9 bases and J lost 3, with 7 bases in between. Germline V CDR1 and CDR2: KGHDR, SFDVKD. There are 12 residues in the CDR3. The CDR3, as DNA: TGTGCCACCTCAGGGGACACCGGGGAGCTGTTTTTT. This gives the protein CATSGDTGELFF.

The CDR3 here is CASSLTSPLDGYTF. In DNA, the CDR3 is TGTGCCAGCAGCCTGACTTCGCCGTTAGATGGCTACACCTTC. The chain is built from TRBV6-5 and TRBJ1-2, with D uncertain. The V gene's germline CDR1 is MNHEY and CDR2 SVGAGI. The CDR3 totals 14 residues. V was clipped by 6 bases and J by 6 bases, with 17 bases between them.

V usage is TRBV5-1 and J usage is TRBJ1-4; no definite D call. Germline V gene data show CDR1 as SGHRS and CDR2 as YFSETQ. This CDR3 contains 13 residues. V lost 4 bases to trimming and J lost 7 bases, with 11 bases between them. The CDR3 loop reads CASSEGDREKLFF. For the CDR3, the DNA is TGCGCCAGCAGCGAAGGAGACCGTGAAAAACTGTTTTTT. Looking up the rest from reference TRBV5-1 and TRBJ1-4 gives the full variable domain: KAGVTQTPRYLIKTRGQQVTLSCSPISGHRSVSWYQQTPGQGLQFLFEYFSETQRNKGNFPGRFSGRQFSNSRSEMNVSTLELGDSALYLCASSEGDREKLFFGSGTQLSVL.

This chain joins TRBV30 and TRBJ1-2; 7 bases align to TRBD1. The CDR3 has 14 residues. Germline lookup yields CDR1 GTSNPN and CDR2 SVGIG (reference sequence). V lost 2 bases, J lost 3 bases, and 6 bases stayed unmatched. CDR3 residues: CAWSPQGEHYGYTF. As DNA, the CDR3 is TGTGCCTGGAGTCCTCAGGGGGAACACTATGGCTACACCTTC.

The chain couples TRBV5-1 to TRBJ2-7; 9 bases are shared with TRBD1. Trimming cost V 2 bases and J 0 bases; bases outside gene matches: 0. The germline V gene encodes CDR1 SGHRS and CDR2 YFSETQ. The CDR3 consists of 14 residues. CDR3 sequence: CASSLQGASYEQYF. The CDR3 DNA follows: TGCGCCAGCAGCTTACAGGGGGCCTCCTACGAGCAGTACTTC. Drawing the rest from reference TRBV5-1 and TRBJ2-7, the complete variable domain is KAGVTQTPRYLIKTRGQQVTLSCSPISGHRSVSWYQQTPGQGLQFLFEYFSETQRNKGNFPGRFSGRQFSNSRSEMNVSTLELGDSALYLCASSLQGASYEQYFGPGTRLTVT.

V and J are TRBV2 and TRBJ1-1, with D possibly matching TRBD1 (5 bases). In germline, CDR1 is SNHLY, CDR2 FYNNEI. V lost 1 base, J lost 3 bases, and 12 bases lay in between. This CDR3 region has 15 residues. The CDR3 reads CASSEDRFRDTEAFF. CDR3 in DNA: TGTGCCAGCAGTGAAGACAGGTTCCGGGACACTGAAGCTTTCTTT.

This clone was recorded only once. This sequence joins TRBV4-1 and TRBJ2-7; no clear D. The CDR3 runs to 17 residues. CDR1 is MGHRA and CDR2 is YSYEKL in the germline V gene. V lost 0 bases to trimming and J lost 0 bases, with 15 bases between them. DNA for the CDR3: TGCGCCAGCAGCCAAGATCGAGGTAGCACCAGCTCCTACGAGCAGTACTTC. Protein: CASSQDRGSTSSYEQYF.

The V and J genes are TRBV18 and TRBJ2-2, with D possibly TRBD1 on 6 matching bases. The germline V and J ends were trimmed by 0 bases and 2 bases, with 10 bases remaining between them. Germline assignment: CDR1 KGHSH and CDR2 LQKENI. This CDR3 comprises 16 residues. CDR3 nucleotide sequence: TGTGCCAGCTCACCACCGTCAGGGGTAAACACCGGGGAGCTGTTTTTT. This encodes CASSPPSGVNTGELFF.

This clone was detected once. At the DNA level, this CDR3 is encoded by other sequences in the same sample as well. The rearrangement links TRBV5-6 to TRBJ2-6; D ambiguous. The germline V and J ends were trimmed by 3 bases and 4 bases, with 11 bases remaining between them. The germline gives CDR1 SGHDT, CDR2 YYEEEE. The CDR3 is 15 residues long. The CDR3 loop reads CASSSPGSGANVLTF. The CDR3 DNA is TGTGCCAGCAGCTCCCCGGGTTCCGGGGCCAACGTCCTGACTTTC.

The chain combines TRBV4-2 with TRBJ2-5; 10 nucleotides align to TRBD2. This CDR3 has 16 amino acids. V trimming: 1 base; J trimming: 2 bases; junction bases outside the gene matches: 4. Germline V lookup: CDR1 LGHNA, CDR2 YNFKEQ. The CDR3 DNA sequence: TGTGCCAGCAGCCAAGCCCAGACTAGCGGGCAAGAGACCCAGTACTTC. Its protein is CASSQAQTSGQETQYF.

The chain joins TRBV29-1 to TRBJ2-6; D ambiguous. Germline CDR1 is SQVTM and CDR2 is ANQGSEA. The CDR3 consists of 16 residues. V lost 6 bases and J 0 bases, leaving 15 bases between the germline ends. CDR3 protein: CSVNDKTISGANVLTF. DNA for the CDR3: TGCAGCGTAAACGACAAGACGATCTCTGGGGCCAACGTCCTGACTTTC.

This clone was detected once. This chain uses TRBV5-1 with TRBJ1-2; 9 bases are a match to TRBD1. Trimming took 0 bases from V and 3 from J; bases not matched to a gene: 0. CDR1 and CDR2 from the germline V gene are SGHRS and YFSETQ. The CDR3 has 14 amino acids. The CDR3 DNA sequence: TGCGCCAGCAGCTTGGGGGACAGGGACTATGGCTACACCTTC. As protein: CASSLGDRDYGYTF.

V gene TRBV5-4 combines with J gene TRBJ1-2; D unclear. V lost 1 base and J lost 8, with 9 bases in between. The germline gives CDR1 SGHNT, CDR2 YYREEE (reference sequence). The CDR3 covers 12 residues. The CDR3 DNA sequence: TGTGCCAGCAGCTTGACTAGCGTGGGCTACACCTTC. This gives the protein CASSLTSVGYTF.

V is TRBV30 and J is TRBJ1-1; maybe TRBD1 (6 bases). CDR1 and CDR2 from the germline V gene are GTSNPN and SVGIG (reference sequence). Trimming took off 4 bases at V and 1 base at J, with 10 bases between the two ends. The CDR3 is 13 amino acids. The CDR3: CAWKQGRNTEAFF. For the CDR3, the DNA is TGTGCCTGGAAACAGGGAAGGAACACTGAAGCTTTCTTT. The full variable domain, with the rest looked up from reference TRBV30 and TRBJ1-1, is SQTIHQWPATLVQPVGSPLSLECTVEGTSNPNLYWYRQAAGRGLQLLFYSVGIGQISSEVPQNLSASRPQDRQFILSSKKLLLSDSGFYLCAWKQGRNTEAFFGQGTRLTVV.

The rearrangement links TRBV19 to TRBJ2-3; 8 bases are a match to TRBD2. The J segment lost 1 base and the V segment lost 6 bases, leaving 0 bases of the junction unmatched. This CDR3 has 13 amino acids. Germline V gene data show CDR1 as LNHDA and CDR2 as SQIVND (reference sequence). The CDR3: CASRLAGTDTQYF. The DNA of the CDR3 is TGTGCCAGTAGACTAGCGGGCACAGATACGCAGTATTTT. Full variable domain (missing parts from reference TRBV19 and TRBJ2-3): DGGITQSPKYLFRKEGQNVTLSCEQNLNHDAMYWYRQDPGQGLRLIYYSQIVNDFQKGDIAEGYSVSREKKESFPLTVTSAQKNPTAFYLCASRLAGTDTQYFGPGTRLTVL.

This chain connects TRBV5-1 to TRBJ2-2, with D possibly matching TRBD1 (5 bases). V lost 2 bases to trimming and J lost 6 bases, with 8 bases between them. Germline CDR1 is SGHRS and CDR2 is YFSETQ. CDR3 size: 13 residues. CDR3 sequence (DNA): TGCGCCAGCAGCTTAGGGGTTCCCGGGGAGCTGTTTTTT. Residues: CASSLGVPGELFF.

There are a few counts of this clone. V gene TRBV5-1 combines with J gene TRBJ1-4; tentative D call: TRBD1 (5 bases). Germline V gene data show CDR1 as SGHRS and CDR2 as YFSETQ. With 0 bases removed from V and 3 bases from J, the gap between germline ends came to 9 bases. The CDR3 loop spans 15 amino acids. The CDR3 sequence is CASSLAGGSNEKLFF. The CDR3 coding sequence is TGCGCCAGCAGCTTGGCCGGGGGATCTAATGAAAAACTGTTTTTT.

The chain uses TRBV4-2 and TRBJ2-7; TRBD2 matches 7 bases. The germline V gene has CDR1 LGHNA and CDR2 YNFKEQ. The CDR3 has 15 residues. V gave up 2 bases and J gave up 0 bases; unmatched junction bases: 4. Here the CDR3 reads CASSQSGTTSYEQYF. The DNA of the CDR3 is TGTGCCAGCAGCCAATCAGGGACTACCTCCTACGAGCAGTACTTC.

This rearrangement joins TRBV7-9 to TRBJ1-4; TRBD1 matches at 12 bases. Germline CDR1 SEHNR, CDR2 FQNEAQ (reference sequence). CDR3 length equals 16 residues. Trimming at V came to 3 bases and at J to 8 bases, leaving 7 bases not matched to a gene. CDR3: CASSLEAGTGGEKLFF. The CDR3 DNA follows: TGTGCCAGCAGCTTGGAGGCCGGGACAGGGGGCGAAAAACTGTTTTTT.

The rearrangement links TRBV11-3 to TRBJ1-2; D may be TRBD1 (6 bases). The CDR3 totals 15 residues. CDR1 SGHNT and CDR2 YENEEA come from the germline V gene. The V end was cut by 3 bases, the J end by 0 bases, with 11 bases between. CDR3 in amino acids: CASSFRDTSNYGYTF. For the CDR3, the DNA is TGTGCCAGCAGCTTTAGGGACACTTCTAACTATGGCTACACCTTC.

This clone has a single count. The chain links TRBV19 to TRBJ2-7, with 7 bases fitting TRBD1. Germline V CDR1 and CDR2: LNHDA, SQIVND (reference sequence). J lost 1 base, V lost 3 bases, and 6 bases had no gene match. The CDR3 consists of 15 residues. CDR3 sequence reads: CASSIEQGQSYEQYF. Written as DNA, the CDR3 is TGTGCCAGTAGTATTGAACAGGGGCAATCCTACGAGCAGTACTTC. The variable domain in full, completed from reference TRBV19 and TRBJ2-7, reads DGGITQSPKYLFRKEGQNVTLSCEQNLNHDAMYWYRQDPGQGLRLIYYSQIVNDFQKGDIAEGYSVSREKKESFPLTVTSAQKNPTAFYLCASSIEQGQSYEQYFGPGTRLTVT.